This T cell receptor beta chain emerged from a study of cytomegalovirus exposure and HLA in healthy donors. Findings of the study overall: The likely explanation for a cluster of highly shared sequence variants was sequencing artifact. A prior analysis recorded that most TCR beta V segments were productive about 87% or about 30% of the time. A later analysis found that most CMV-associated TCR beta chains appeared HLA-restricted. Across HLA loci, a later analysis found differing TCR association rates, with DRB1 most and HLA-C fewest.

This CDR3 comprises 14 residues. Trimming pared 1 base from V and 0 bases from J, leaving 7 bases between. Germline CDR1 and CDR2: SGHNT and YENEEA. The PCR employed 60 Vbeta primers together with 13 Jbeta primers. Only in-frame clones appear in the TCRdb table, and some are missing; sequencing was by immunoSEQ multiplex PCR. This table holds some 120,000 clones, 80% found once. On this clone itself: Its antigen remains unidentified.

The sequencing input was PBMCs. The clonotype was recovered from a man aged 35 to 55 in good health and CMV-seronegative. The chain has TRBV11-3 and TRBJ2-7; D is undetermined. The CDR3 DNA follows: TGTGCCAGCAGCTTAGGCGGCAGCTCCTACGAGCAGTACTTC. Amino acid sequence: CASSLGGSSYEQYF.